The T cell receptor beta chain described here comes from a study of T-cell reconstitution after alpha-beta-depleted transplantation in children. Germline lookup yields CDR1 SGHRS and CDR2 YFSETQ. The CDR3 runs 15 residues. The TCRbeta library incorporated unique molecular identifiers. TCRdb fed the PCR reads into MiXCR, producing one record per CDR3 protein. This sample has 600,000 or so distinct CDR3 sequences, with roughly 24% found just once. This clonotype was detected ten times or more. One junction end disagrees with the germline gene, perhaps due to a read error. The chain has TRBV5-1 and TRBJ2-1; possibly TRBD2 for D (6 bases). The sample in question was PBMCs, mostly from graft donor cells, obtained 360 days after TCRalphabeta/CD19-depleted stem cell transplant. The clonotype comes from a boy under three years old who had a stem cell transplant for acute myeloid leukemia, so the T cells may come from the graft donor. CDR3 sequence: CASSLGGGSYNEQFF. For the CDR3, the DNA is TGTGCCAGCAGTTTAGGTGGGGGGTCCTACAATGAGCAGTTCTTC. Full variable domain (remainder filled in from reference TRBV5-1 and TRBJ2-1): KAGVTQTPRYLIKTRGQQVTLSCSPISGHRSVSWYQQTPGQGLQFLFEYFSETQRNKGNFPGRFSGRQFSNSRSEMNVSTLELGDSALYLCASSLGGGSYNEQFFGPGTRLTVL.